This T cell receptor beta chain was identified in a study of cytomegalovirus exposure and HLA in healthy donors. The PCR contained 60 Vbeta and 13 Jbeta primers. Assay: immunoSEQ multiplex PCR; the TCRdb copy retains only in-frame clones and omits some. The table lists about 140,000 clones, around 79% of them singletons. Sample: PBMCs. The sequence was obtained from a man between 18 and 29 years old in good health and CMV-seronegative.

As DNA, the CDR3 is TGTGCCAGCAGCTTAGGGGCAGGGGCTCTGAACACTGAAGCTTTCTTT. Translation: CASSLGAGALNTEAFF. The V and J genes are TRBV7-9 and TRBJ1-1; D possibly corresponds to TRBD1 (6 bases). Germline CDR1 SEHNR, CDR2 FQNEAQ (reference sequence). Deletions cut 1 base from V and 0 bases from J, with 12 bases between. There are 16 residues in the CDR3.